This T cell receptor (beta chain) was captured by sequencing in a study of shared clonotypes between healthy human individuals. In the naive CD8 group, cells lacked CD45RO and were positively selected for CCR7, so terminally differentiated effector memory CD45RA+ cells were left out. Produced via immunoSEQ multiplex PCR; TCRdb's table is partial and in-frame only. Of about 2 million clones in the sample, about 95% are singletons; the top ten hold 0.9% to 1.3%. Germline V gives CDR1 SNHLY, CDR2 FYNNEI. V lost 3 bases and J lost 0, with 9 bases in between. The CDR3 consists of 14 residues. This TCR was sampled from a man between 18 and 29 years old in good health. Sequenced sample: naive CD8+ T cells sorted from blood. V is TRBV2 and J is TRBJ2-7; D is unclear. CDR3 amino acids: CASSEAVFSYEQYF. The CDR3 bases are TGTGCCAGCAGTGAGGCGGTTTTCTCCTACGAGCAGTACTTC.